Below, 29 T cell receptor beta chains from the same sample are listed, as sequenced in a study of multiple sclerosis patients with progressive multifocal leukoencephalopathy. Libraries were prepared by immunoSEQ multiplex PCR; TCRdb keeps only in-frame clonotypes and omits some of them. The sample lists fewer than 35,000 clones, around 90% occurring once. Time point of the sample: 12 to 13 months of natalizumab therapy. This material consisted of PBMCs, taken from a patient treated with natalizumab. These receptors were taken from a human donor with multiple sclerosis.

V and J are TRBV29-1 and TRBJ1-5, with 10 positions matching TRBD1. After removal of 6 bases from V and 5 bases from J, the junction contained 7 bases not matched to a gene. Germline V gene lookup returns CDR1 SQVTM and CDR2 ANQGSEA. This CDR3 comprises 14 residues. CDR3 bases: TGCAGCGTGACCGGGACAGGGGTAGATCAGCCCCAGCATTTT. This gives the protein CSVTGTGVDQPQHF.

This CDR3 reads CASSYRRGPGNTEAFF. The DNA of the CDR3 is TGCGCCAGCAGCTATCGTCGGGGGCCCGGGAACACTGAAGCTTTCTTT. The J gene is TRBJ1-1, the V gene TRBV5-1, with D possibly matching TRBD1 (6 bases). V lost 3 bases, J lost 1 base, and 16 bases lay in between. Per germline, CDR1 SGHRS and CDR2 YFSETQ. CDR3 length: 16 residues. Based on the CDR3 plus reference TRBV5-1 and TRBJ1-1, the full variable domain is KAGVTQTPRYLIKTRGQQVTLSCSPISGHRSVSWYQQTPGQGLQFLFEYFSETQRNKGNFPGRFSGRQFSNSRSEMNVSTLELGDSALYLCASSYRRGPGNTEAFFGQGTRLTVV.

J is TRBJ1-5 and V is TRBV27; 7 positions agree with TRBD1. Germline trimming cut 8 bases from V and 5 bases from J; bases unmatched to any gene: 15. The germline gives CDR1 MNHEY, CDR2 SMNVEV (reference sequence). The CDR3 is 16 amino acids. The CDR3 protein is CASLPIYRGRHQPQHF. For the CDR3, the DNA is TGTGCCAGCCTGCCAATTTACAGGGGACGACATCAGCCCCAGCATTTT.

The sample holds one count of this clone. The gene calls are TRBV12-5 and TRBJ2-1, with D perhaps TRBD2 (7 bases). Looked up from germline, CDR1 is LGHNT and CDR2 is FRNRAP. The CDR3 runs 14 residues. V lost 1 base, J lost 8 bases, and 12 bases lay in between. The CDR3 DNA reads TGTGCTAGTGGTTTGGAGGGGGGGCCCTATGAGCAGTTCTTC. Translation gives CASGLEGGPYEQFF.

The chain joins TRBV6-6 to TRBJ1-2; D remains ambiguous. The CDR3 is made up of 14 amino acids. The germline V and J ends were trimmed by 4 bases and 0 bases, with 9 bases remaining between them. CDR1 and CDR2 from the germline V gene are MNHNY and SVGAGI (reference sequence). The CDR3 DNA reads TGTGCCAGCAGTTCTTTTCGATCTAACTATGGCTACACCTTC. This translates into CASSSFRSNYGYTF.

The chain carries TRBV30 and TRBJ2-3; 12 bases align to TRBD2. Germline V gene lookup returns CDR1 GTSNPN and CDR2 SVGIG (reference sequence). The CDR3 is made up of 15 amino acids. V lost 3 bases to trimming and J lost 3 bases; unmatched junction nucleotides: 4. In nucleotides, the CDR3 is TGTGCCTGGAGCCTAACTAGCGGGGGGACAGATACGCAGTATTTT. Translated, it gives CAWSLTSGGTDTQYF.

The chain recombines TRBV29-1 with TRBJ2-3; possible D gene TRBD1, 5 bases. The V end was cut by 7 bases, the J end by 0 bases, with 11 bases between. The CDR3 is 13 amino acids. The germline V gene has CDR1 SQVTM and CDR2 ANQGSEA. The chain's CDR3 is CSGYRLSTDTQYF. As DNA, the CDR3 is TGCAGCGGATACAGGCTTAGCACAGATACGCAGTATTTT.

The chain is built from TRBV28 and TRBJ2-7; D is undetermined. The CDR3 loop spans 13 amino acids. Germline V gene data show CDR1 as MDHEN and CDR2 as SYDVKM. Between the trimmed V and J ends, which lost 3 bases and 4 bases, there was a span of 10 bases. The CDR3 spells CASSFLEPYEQYF. The CDR3 DNA sequence: TGTGCCAGCAGTTTCCTAGAACCGTACGAGCAGTACTTC.

The chain is built from TRBV5-1 and TRBJ2-1, with TRBD2 as a possible D gene (6 bases). V lost 7 bases to trimming and J lost 6 bases, with 14 bases between them. CDR3 length equals 13 residues. Germline V gives CDR1 SGHRS, CDR2 YFSETQ. The CDR3 protein is CASHRTGSNEQFF. The CDR3 bases are TGCGCCAGCCATAGAACCGGGAGCAATGAGCAGTTCTTC.

The chain uses TRBV29-1 and TRBJ2-1; 9 bases align to TRBD1. The germline V gene encodes CDR1 SQVTM and CDR2 ANQGSEA. Unmatched junction bases numbered 6, after V lost 6 bases and J lost 3 bases. The CDR3 runs to 14 residues. For the CDR3, the DNA is TGCAGCGTCGCGGGACAGGGTAACTACAATGAGCAGTTCTTC. This gives the protein CSVAGQGNYNEQFF.

The chain couples TRBV2 to TRBJ1-1; possible D gene TRBD1, 6 bases. Trimming took off 0 bases at V and 1 base at J, with 18 bases between the two ends. Looked up from germline, CDR1 is SNHLY and CDR2 is FYNNEI. The CDR3 covers 18 residues. This CDR3 is CASSEALPLQDRNTEAFF. In nucleotides, the CDR3 is TGTGCCAGCAGTGAAGCGCTTCCCCTCCAGGACAGGAACACTGAAGCTTTCTTT.

The V gene is TRBV5-4, the J gene TRBJ1-2; 9 bases fit TRBD1. Trimming removed 0 bases from V and 11 bases from J; junction bases left unmatched: 2. Per the germline V gene, CDR1 is SGHNT and CDR2 is YYREEE (reference sequence). The CDR3 runs 12 residues. As DNA, the CDR3 is TGTGCCAGCAGCTTGGATGGGACAGGGTACACCTTC. Translating it yields CASSLDGTGYTF.

V gene TRBV30 combines with J gene TRBJ2-5, with TRBD2 matching over 10 bases. Near its end, the DNA agrees better with TRBJ2-7, so the J call may be wrong. Germline V lookup: CDR1 GTSNPN, CDR2 SVGIG (reference sequence). The CDR3 is 14 amino acids. CDR3 DNA: TGTGCCTGGAGTGGGAGCGGGGGGGTATACGAGCAGTACTTC. It is translated as CAWSGSGGVYEQYF.

The V gene is TRBV9, the J gene TRBJ2-1; 8 nucleotides line up with TRBD1. Germline V CDR1 and CDR2: SGDLS, YYNGEE. V was clipped by 4 bases and J by 6 bases; unmatched bases: 9. CDR3 size: 15 residues. The CDR3: CASSIRGHFGNEQFF. As DNA, the CDR3 is TGTGCCAGCAGCATCAGGGGGCATTTTGGCAATGAGCAGTTCTTC.

This clone was found once. The chain carries TRBV6-5 and TRBJ2-7, with D perhaps matching TRBD1 (6 bases). V lost 0 bases and J lost 2, with 11 bases in between. The CDR3 runs to 15 residues. Germline assignment: CDR1 MNHEY and CDR2 SVGAGI. The DNA for the CDR3 is TGTGCCAGCAGTTACTCTCTCGGACAGCCCTACGAGCAGTACTTC. Its protein is CASSYSLGQPYEQYF.

This clone is termed medium-sized. V and J are TRBV7-2 and TRBJ2-7; 10 nucleotides match TRBD2. From germline, CDR1 is SGHTA and CDR2 FQGNSA. The CDR3 loop spans 15 amino acids. J gave up 1 base and V 3 bases, and 3 bases lay outside the gene matches. The CDR3 DNA follows: TGTGCCAGCAGCTTCCTAGCGGGGGAATCCTACGAGCAGTACTTC. This encodes CASSFLAGESYEQYF.

The V gene is TRBV14, the J gene TRBJ1-4; weak D call: TRBD1 (5 bases). The CDR3 is 13 residues long. Trimming removed 4 bases from V and 5 bases from J, with 8 bases in between. Germline V gene lookup returns CDR1 SGHDN and CDR2 FVKESK. The CDR3, as DNA: TGTGCCAGCAGCCCGGGACGGAATGAAAAACTGTTTTTT. Its protein product is CASSPGRNEKLFF. Full variable domain (rest looked up from reference TRBV14 and TRBJ1-4): EAGVTQFPSHSVIEKGQTVTLRCDPISGHDNLYWYRRVMGKEIKFLLHFVKESKQDESGMPNNRFLAERTGGTYSTLKVQPAELEDSGVYFCASSPGRNEKLFFGSGTQLSVL.

V and J are TRBV6-1 and TRBJ1-2, with a weak D call TRBD1 (5 bases). CDR3 length equals 13 residues. The germline gives CDR1 MNHNS, CDR2 SASEGT. Between the trimmed V and J ends, which lost 8 bases and 2 bases, there was a span of 12 bases. The CDR3 is CASGRAGNYGYTF. The CDR3 nucleotides read TGTGCCAGCGGCAGGGCGGGGAACTATGGCTACACCTTC.

J is TRBJ2-5 and V is TRBV6-5; a weak D match, TRBD2 (5 bases). The germline CDR1 and CDR2 sequences are MNHEY and SVGAGI. V shed 11 bases and J shed 5 bases, with 15 bases lying between them. The CDR3 length is 12 residues. In nucleotides, the CDR3 is TGTGCCTCCGCCCGATCTAGCGAGACCCAGTACTTC. Protein sequence: CASARSSETQYF.

CDR3 in DNA: TGTGCCAGCAGGAGGGACGGCACCTATGGCTACACCTTC. Protein sequence: CASRRDGTYGYTF. The chain combines TRBV6-4 with TRBJ1-2, with D possibly TRBD1 on 5 matching bases. Germline lookup yields CDR1 MRHNA and CDR2 SNTAGT. V was trimmed by 6 bases and J by 4 bases, leaving 12 bases between them. CDR3 size: 13 residues.

V and J are TRBV7-2 and TRBJ1-3; no reliable D call. Trimming took 0 bases from V and 4 from J, leaving 10 bases between them. Germline loops: CDR1 SGHTA, CDR2 FQGNSA. The CDR3 loop spans 15 amino acids. The CDR3 spells CASSLAPGFGNTIYF. As DNA, the CDR3 is TGTGCCAGCAGCTTAGCTCCGGGATTCGGAAACACCATATATTTT.

This rearrangement joins TRBV5-1 to TRBJ1-1; D is uncertain. In germline, CDR1 is SGHRS, CDR2 YFSETQ. Trimming stripped 0 bases from V and 0 bases from J, with 9 bases between. CDR3 length equals 15 residues. Here the CDR3 DNA reads TGCGCCAGCAGCTTGGAGGCCGTGGTGAACACTGAAGCTTTCTTT. Translated, it gives CASSLEAVVNTEAFF.

The chain has TRBV7-9 and TRBJ1-2, with D possibly being TRBD1 (6 bases). This CDR3 spans 13 amino acids. V was cut by 1 base and J by 8 bases, with 11 bases left in between. The V gene's germline CDR1 is SEHNR and CDR2 FQNEAQ (reference sequence). The CDR3 protein is CASSLEQGGGYTF. CDR3 nucleotides: TGTGCCAGCAGCTTAGAACAGGGAGGAGGCTACACCTTC.

The gene calls are TRBV7-2 and TRBJ1-2, with D perhaps matching TRBD1 (5 bases). Trimming shortened V by 1 base and J by 4 bases, and 16 bases separated the two germline ends. The length of the CDR3 is 16 residues. The germline CDR1 and CDR2 sequences are SGHTA and FQGNSA. The DNA for the CDR3 is TGTGCCAGCAGCTTAGGGCGTACAGGCTCTTCCTATGGCTACACCTTC. Amino acid sequence: CASSLGRTGSSYGYTF.

The genes are TRBV2 and TRBJ2-7; 7 bases align to TRBD1. J lost 0 bases, V lost 6 bases, and 2 bases had no gene match. CDR3 length: 13 residues. CDR1 is SNHLY, CDR2 FYNNEI, per germline. The CDR3, as DNA: TGTGCCAGCAGAGACAGGGACTCCTACGAGCAGTACTTC. It yields the protein CASRDRDSYEQYF.

Only a few counts were recorded for this clone. V gene TRBV13 combines with J gene TRBJ1-2; TRBD1 matches 12 bases. This CDR3 is 18 amino acids long. Unmatched junction bases numbered 14, after V lost 5 bases and J lost 4 bases. Germline CDR1 PRHDT, CDR2 FYEKMQ (reference sequence). In nucleotides, the CDR3 is TGTGCCAGCAGCCCGGACGGGGACAGGGGGCCCGCGGTCTATGGCTACACCTTC. It is translated as CASSPDGDRGPAVYGYTF.

The chain is built from TRBV5-6 and TRBJ2-7, with 9 bases matching TRBD1. Unmatched junction bases numbered 10, after V lost 2 bases and J lost 4 bases. The CDR3 totals 16 residues. Looked up from germline, CDR1 is SGHDT and CDR2 is YYEEEE. CDR3 amino acids: CASSLEWTGAGYEQYF. In DNA form, the CDR3 reads TGTGCCAGCAGCTTAGAGTGGACAGGGGCAGGGTACGAGCAGTACTTC.

The chain uses TRBV4-3 and TRBJ2-5; perhaps TRBD2 as D (7 bases). Judging by the DNA end, TRBJ2-7 fits better; the J call may be wrong. Germline V gene sequence: CDR1 LGHNA, CDR2 YSLEER. The CDR3 runs to 16 residues. The CDR3 sequence is CASSQGVGGPSYEQYF. The DNA for the CDR3 is TGCGCCAGCAGCCAAGGGGTCGGGGGGCCTTCCTACGAGCAGTACTTC.

Worth noting for this clone: This same CDR3 is encoded by further DNA sequences in the sample. V and J are TRBV18 and TRBJ1-3; D remains unclear. CDR3 size: 17 residues. Trimming pared 2 bases from V and 1 base from J, leaving 15 bases between. Germline V gives CDR1 KGHSH, CDR2 LQKENI. CDR3 nucleotides: TGTGCCAGCTCACCAGTAGAGTCTAGGGCTTCTGGAAACACCATATATTTT. Amino acids: CASSPVESRASGNTIYF. Filled out from reference TRBV18 and TRBJ1-3, the complete variable domain reads NAGVMQNPRHLVRRRGQEARLRCSPMKGHSHVYWYRQLPEEGLKFMVYLQKENIIDESGMPKERFSAEFPKEGPSILRIQQVVRGDSAAYFCASSPVESRASGNTIYFGEGSWLTVV.